This TCR beta chain was found in a study of blood T cell repertoires in COVID-19. Turning to the study itself: COVID-19 samples from acute and convalescent phases originated in the United States, Italy and Spain. The cDNA or gDNA used as material had been derived from T cells, B-cell-depleted T cells, or PBMCs.

The CDR3 is made up of 16 amino acids. The germline gives CDR1 SEHNR, CDR2 FQNEAQ (reference sequence). The V and J ends lost 1 base and 0 bases respectively, with 9 bases between them. On this clone: The sample contains more than one DNA sequence encoding this CDR3.

In the authors' workflow: Estimated nucleated cell counts came from reference gene primer amplification. Some clones are missing from TCRdb's copy, which holds only in-frame ones; the method was immunoSEQ multiplex PCR. Clone size and the V and J calls come from that table; the DNA yielded D and trimming. Altogether 150,000 or so clones are present, around four fifths being singletons, with the ten largest covering about a tenth. This rearrangement joins TRBV7-9 to TRBJ1-4; D remains unclear. The material sequenced was peripheral blood. This clonotype originated in a human donor in a cohort sampled during active COVID-19. CDR3 sequence (DNA): TGTGCCAGCAGCTTAGGGGCAGGTCCAACTAATGAAAAACTGTTTTTT. This gives the protein CASSLGAGPTNEKLFF.